Listed below are T cell receptor beta chains from one sample, sequenced in a study of blood T cell repertoires in COVID-19. Method: immunoSEQ multiplex PCR; TCRdb's copy keeps in-frame clones and lacks some. The sample holds approximately 300,000 clones, 90% seen once. Sequenced sample: PBMCs or T cells enriched from blood (not recorded which). The receptors originated from a woman aged 18-35 years with acute COVID-19. CDR3s leave out the opening cysteine and the closing phenylalanine or tryptophan. Not every row has a clone size; where given, it reads once, few, many or a size class.

V	size	J	CDR3
TRBV7-9	-	TRBJ2-1	ASKTGGPNEQF
TRBV3-1/TRBV3-2	-	TRBJ1-1	ASSPTEFPAKAF
TRBV6-1	-	TRBJ2-5	ASSEDRLRETQY
TRBV19	-	TRBJ1-5	ASSVTGGKQPQH
TRBV28	-	TRBJ2-1	ASSLYTGGAGEQF
TRBV10-3	-	TRBJ2-5	AITGDREETQY
TRBV29-1	few	TRBJ1-4	SGLLPGGEGKLF
TRBV27	-	TRBJ2-1	ASSLRLAGVNEQF
TRBV29-1	few	TRBJ2-1	SVPGGGKDYNEQF
TRBV29-1	-	TRBJ2-7	SVAGDSYSRYEQY
TRBV12-5	-	TRBJ2-1	ASGSLVGNEQF
TRBV5-5	-	TRBJ2-5	ASSFSKTQY
TRBV2	-	TRBJ1-5	ASTQVGQASQPQH
TRBV5-1	once	TRBJ1-4	ASSLGAGTNEKLF
TRBV9	once	TRBJ1-1	ASSVSPNEASEAF
TRBV15	-	TRBJ2-2	ATSIHEGVNTGELF
TRBV7-9	-	TRBJ2-1	ASSLERLLSEQF
TRBV28	-	TRBJ1-6	ASSFANSPLH
TRBV18	-	TRBJ1-2	ASSPRNRPLYGYT
TRBV19	-	TRBJ1-3	ASSILGAGNTIY
TRBV5-4	once	TRBJ1-2	ASSLGPEDIDRDYGYT
TRBV12-5	-	TRBJ2-7	ASGLGLSTGEQY
TRBV9	-	TRBJ2-3	ASSVADMAQY
TRBV5-5	-	TRBJ1-1	ASSLASQTITEAF
TRBV14	-	TRBJ2-1	ASSPGPYNEQF
TRBV7-3	-	TRBJ2-1	ASSRIARSSYNEQF
TRBV27	-	TRBJ2-7	ASSFGTAYEQY
TRBV28	-	TRBJ2-1	ASSPLELANNEQF
TRBV10-3	-	TRBJ1-6	AISGSDRGNSPLH
TRBV6-5	-	TRBJ1-3	ASSYSDRALNTIY
TRBV3-1/TRBV3-2	-	TRBJ1-3	ASSQNLDSSGNTIY
TRBV6-2/TRBV6-3	-	TRBJ1-1	ASSTAGGPKNTEAF
TRBV28	-	TRBJ1-2	ASSSGGGAKIGGYT
TRBV6-4	-	TRBJ2-1	ASRLMGTGEDEQF
TRBV21-1	-	TRBJ1-6	ASSNGDRNASYNSPLH
TRBV7-9	many	TRBJ1-2	ASSLAKGNYGYT
TRBV18	-	TRBJ2-6	ASSPLTEPGANVLT
TRBV13	-	TRBJ2-1	ASSPGGPDNEQF
TRBV10-1	few	TRBJ2-1	ASSRGQRGIEQF
TRBV2	-	TRBJ1-1	ASSVGQGITEAF
TRBV7-2	-	TRBJ2-1	ASSLTGARNEQF
TRBV10-2	-	TRBJ1-3	ASSESRVSGNTIY
TRBV28	-	TRBJ2-7	ASTRTGETYEQY
TRBV11-2	-	TRBJ2-3	ASSFGEGDTQY
TRBV9	-	TRBJ1-4	ASSDGTANEKLF
TRBV29-1	once	TRBJ1-4	SAATTGSTNEKLF
TRBV5-1	-	TRBJ2-7	ASSPGQNYEQY
TRBV25-1	few	TRBJ1-4	ASSEPDRGKGEKLF
TRBV28	-	TRBJ2-1	ASSGSSGAHNEQF
TRBV6-6	-	TRBJ2-7	ASSPGTGSRFSYEQY
TRBV19	-	TRBJ2-7	ASSINRVMVDEQY
TRBV5-1	-	TRBJ1-5	ASSLGPQGRQPQH